The present T cell receptor (beta chain) was sequenced within a study of Graves' ophthalmopathy and Graves' hyperthyroidism (dated by TCRdb to the late 2010s). Turning to the overall study: Peripheral blood was collected at initial diagnosis, before any treatment. To tell Graves' ophthalmopathy apart from Graves' hyperthyroidism, and to predict which patients would progress to ophthalmopathy, the study relied on TCR beta repertoire signatures. In total, 135 blood samples were TCR-sequenced: roughly 45 ophthalmopathy, about 75 hyperthyroidism and roughly 17 hyperthyroidism-to-ophthalmopathy patients. Once sampling was done, hyperthyroidism patients were given methimazole at a starting dose of 30 mg daily, while ophthalmopathy patients were given high-dose intravenous methylprednisolone. The roughly 94 discovery patients were randomly split 7:3 into training and test sets. An independent validation cohort comprised 18 hyperthyroidism patients and roughly 15 patients who later progressed from hyperthyroidism to ophthalmopathy. T-cell repertoires of thyroid tissue and blood were compared in about 6 hyperthyroidism patients. To explore V-J signatures that distinguish ophthalmopathy from hyperthyroidism, a discovery set of about a hundred patients was enrolled, made up of more than 40 with ophthalmopathy and some 58 with stable hyperthyroidism.

This clonotype was seen ten or more times. Its antigen remains unidentified. No base qualities exist here, and no much larger clone lies one base off it. TCR beta CDR3 regions were amplified from RNA transcripts for repertoire sequencing. HTBI primers and the Qiagen OneStep RT-PCR kit were used in a first-round RT-PCR, which was followed by a second-round multiplex PCR, size selection and purification. Sequencing of the libraries was carried out on an Illumina HiSeq2000 in paired-end mode with 100 bp reads. The published analysis was carried out like this. SOAPnuke was used for read processing, and reads with adapters, uncalled bases, a mean Phred below 15, or no exact constant-primer or identifier match were discarded. COPE v1.2.5 was used to merge high-quality paired reads. Unique nucleotide sequences were defined as clonotypes and aligned to IMGT TRB V, D and J references using MiTCR v1.1. Analysis was restricted to V-J combinations with a frequency above 0.0001, which covered about 99% of repertoires. For each V-J combination, a TCR clonal expansion and chaos score was defined as F50 clonal expansion divided by the chaos observed in the TCRdist matrix. Welch's t-statistics and random forest were used to reduce the features to about twelve V-J combinations, which were then used as input to a naive Bayes classifier. The similarity between thyroid and blood repertoires was quantified using the Morisita-Horn index. The public reads were run again by TCRdb, first through fastp at Q25 and then through MiXCR, and only productive beta chains were kept. Each CDR3 protein gets just one entry, which takes the most common genes and DNA from the rows behind it. In this record, the V and J calls reflect TCRdb's handling and not the investigators' own analysis. Counted in this sample were about 410,000 distinct CDR3 sequences; 15% to 20% of them appeared once. The ten most abundant clones make up roughly 1.5% of the sample.

The ophthalmopathy patients had moderately to severely active disease, with a Clinical Activity Score of 3 or higher, a NOSPECS grade of 4 or higher, and a disease duration of less than 3 months. Patients with other autoimmune diseases, uncontrolled infections, pregnancy or lactation were excluded from the study. Clinical symptoms, serum thyroxine, TRAb, thyroid ultrasound and orbital computed tomography formed the basis of the diagnosis. Ficoll-Paque density gradient centrifugation was used to isolate PBMCs from 9.5 to 10 ml of fresh peripheral blood. Total RNA was extracted using Trizol reagent, and RNA quality was checked on an Agilent 2100 Bioanalyzer. On the study overall, not on this receptor specifically: No statistical method was used to predetermine the sample size, and group allocation was not hidden from the investigators. In validation, the model predicted ophthalmopathy progression with nearly 71% sensitivity and about 77% specificity; roughly 12 predicted patients were CT-confirmed with GO in a median of around 6 months. Most expanded thyroid clonotypes with a frequency above 0.001 also appeared in blood, which suggests that blood repertoires may reflect the immune response in the thyroid. In cross-validation, the 13-signature model distinguished ophthalmopathy from stable hyperthyroidism with 85% to 90% sensitivity and around 81% specificity, and in the test set the corresponding values were about 80% and 75%.

The clonotype comes from a woman aged 18-29 years with Graves' ophthalmopathy. Donor details come from another sample of the same person, matched by shared clones. Specimen: peripheral blood.

The sequence in DNA is TGTGCCAGCAGTGAATTAGGAGTGGGGCAAAACACCATATATTTT. Translated, it reads CASSELGVGQNTIYF. Rearrangement joined TRBV25-1 to TRBJ1-3; the D region possibly corresponds to TRBD1 (5 bases align). The junction shows trimming of 1 base on V and 6 bases on J, plus 13 bases between the germline ends. Including the terminal cysteine and phenylalanine, the CDR3 comprises 15 residues. The CDR3 DNA has 45 bases and is translated from base 1. CDR1 and CDR2, looked up from the germline V gene, are MGHDK and SYGVNS.